A single T cell receptor beta chain is shown here with its context. Its matching antigen is unknown. The data derive from a study of identical twins. Whole-study results and caveats: Compared with unrelated sharing, twin-shared out-of-frame alpha sequences had more low-probability sequences.

CDR1 is MGHRA, CDR2 YSYEKL, per germline. J was trimmed by 3 bases and V by 4 bases; bases with no gene match: 16. This CDR3 comprises 19 residues. TCRdb recomputed calls from the 5' RACE reads with MiXCR, one row per CDR3 protein. The sample lists approximately 300,000 distinct CDR3 sequences, more than 8% occurring once. This same sample was also taken into another study, of yellow fever vaccine responses in identical twins.

This receptor was taken from a young woman in good health. Sequencing input: CD8+ T cells sorted from blood. The chain links TRBV4-1 to TRBJ2-1, with 9 bases identical to TRBD2. CDR3 sequence reads: CASSPTILLSGRHYNEQFF. The CDR3 nucleotides read TGCGCCAGCAGCCCCACAATACTTCTCAGCGGGAGGCACTACAATGAGCAGTTCTTC.